The sequence of this TCR beta chain was determined in a study of PD-L1 blockade in urothelial cancer. Study in general: Patients, treated from about 2014 onward, received atezolizumab 1,200 mg intravenously every 3 weeks.

A word on this clone: The antigen is undetermined.

Assay: immunoSEQ multiplex PCR; the TCRdb copy retains only in-frame clones and omits some. This sample yields some 50,000 clones, of which about 83% are seen a single time; roughly 14% belongs to the top ten. Per the germline V gene, CDR1 is MRHNA and CDR2 is SNTAGT. The CDR3 runs 16 residues. Losses at the gene ends were 3 bases for V and 2 bases for J; bases not matched to a gene: 5. Study-level findings and limits: Improved survival was predicted by pretreatment blood TCR clonality below the median.

Time point: pretreatment peripheral blood. V is TRBV6-4 and J is TRBJ2-3, with 10 bases matching TRBD1. This specimen consisted of PBMCs, obtained around atezolizumab (anti-PD-L1) treatment. This TCR derives from a woman aged 60-75 years with urothelial cancer. The CDR3 DNA reads TGTGCCAGCAGTGAAGGGACAGGGGCACACACAGATACGCAGTATTTT. Its translation is CASSEGTGAHTDTQYF.